This TCR beta chain was retrieved from a study of T cell repertoires in cytomegalovirus infection. Study information: Carrying CMV and the relevant HLA type showed in public TCR beta signatures.

TCRdb recomputed calls from the reads with MiXCR, one row per CDR3 protein. Among roughly 860,000 distinct CDR3 sequences listed, 32% were seen once. Study conclusions and caveats: Pooled public TCR beta family frequency picked out CMV carriers with the relevant HLA. Predominance within the ex vivo response was attributable to HLA-C-restricted CMV-specific TCR beta clonotypes.

Details on this clonotype: Its antigen is unidentified.

Germline V gene lookup returns CDR1 SGHDN and CDR2 FVKESK. V dropped 1 base and J dropped 10 bases, with 16 bases sitting between them. The length of the CDR3 is 14 residues. The chain combines TRBV14 with TRBJ2-5, with a weak D call TRBD1 (6 bases). Sequencing used cultured CD8+ T cells from PBMCs, obtained from culture after CMV antigen stimulation. The receptor was isolated from a human donor in good health (CMV status not recorded). Some clones in this sample may be carry-over from other donors' samples. As DNA, the CDR3 is TGTGCCAGCAGCCAAGCTCTGGGCAAGGGGGTCCAGTACTTC. This encodes CASSQALGKGVQYF.